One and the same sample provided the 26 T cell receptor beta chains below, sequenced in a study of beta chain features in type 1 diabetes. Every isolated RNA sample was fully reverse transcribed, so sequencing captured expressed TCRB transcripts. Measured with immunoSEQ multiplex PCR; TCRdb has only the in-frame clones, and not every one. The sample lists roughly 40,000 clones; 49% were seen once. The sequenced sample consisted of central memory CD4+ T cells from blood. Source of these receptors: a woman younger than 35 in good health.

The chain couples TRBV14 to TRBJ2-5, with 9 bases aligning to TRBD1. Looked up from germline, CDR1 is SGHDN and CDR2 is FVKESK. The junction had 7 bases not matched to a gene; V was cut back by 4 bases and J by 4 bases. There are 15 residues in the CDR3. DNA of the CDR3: TGTGCCAGCAGCCCCATGGGACAGGGAAGAGAGACCCAGTACTTC. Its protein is CASSPMGQGRETQYF.

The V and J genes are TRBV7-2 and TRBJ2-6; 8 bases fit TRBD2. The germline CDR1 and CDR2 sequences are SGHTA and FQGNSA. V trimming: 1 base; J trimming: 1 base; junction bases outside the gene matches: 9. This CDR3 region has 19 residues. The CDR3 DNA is TGTGCCAGCAGCTTAGATGCGGGGGGCCCCAGGTCTGGGGCCAACGTCCTGACTTTC. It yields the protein CASSLDAGGPRSGANVLTF.

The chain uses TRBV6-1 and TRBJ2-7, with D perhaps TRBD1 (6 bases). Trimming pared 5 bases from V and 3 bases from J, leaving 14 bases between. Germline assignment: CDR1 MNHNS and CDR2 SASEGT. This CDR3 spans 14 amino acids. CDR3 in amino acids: CASSIQGLDYEQYF. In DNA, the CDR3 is TGTGCCAGCAGTATACAGGGATTGGACTACGAGCAGTACTTC.

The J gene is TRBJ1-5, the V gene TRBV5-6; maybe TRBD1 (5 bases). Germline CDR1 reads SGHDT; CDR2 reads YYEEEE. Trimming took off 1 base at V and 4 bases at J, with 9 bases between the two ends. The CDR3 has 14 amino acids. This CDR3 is CASSLWQGNQPQHF. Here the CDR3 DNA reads TGTGCCAGCAGCTTGTGGCAGGGAAATCAGCCCCAGCATTTT.

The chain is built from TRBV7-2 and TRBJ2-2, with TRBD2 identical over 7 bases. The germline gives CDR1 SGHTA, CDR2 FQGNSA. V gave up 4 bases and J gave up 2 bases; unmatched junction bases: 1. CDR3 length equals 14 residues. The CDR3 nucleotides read TGTGCCAGCAGCTGGACTAGTAACACCGGGGAGCTGTTTTTT. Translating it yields CASSWTSNTGELFF.

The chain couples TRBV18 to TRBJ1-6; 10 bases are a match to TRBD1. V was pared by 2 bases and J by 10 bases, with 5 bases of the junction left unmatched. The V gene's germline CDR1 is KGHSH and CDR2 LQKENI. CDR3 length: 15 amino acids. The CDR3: CASSPGQGVGSPLHF. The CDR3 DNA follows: TGTGCCAGCTCACCAGGACAGGGGGTAGGATCACCCCTCCACTTT.

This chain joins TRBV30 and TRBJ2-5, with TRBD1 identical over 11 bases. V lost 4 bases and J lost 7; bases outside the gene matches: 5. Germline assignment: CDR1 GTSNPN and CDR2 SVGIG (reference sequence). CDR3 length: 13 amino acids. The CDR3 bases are TGTGCCTGGACCCAGGGACAGGGGGGGACCCAGTACTTC. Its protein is CAWTQGQGGTQYF.

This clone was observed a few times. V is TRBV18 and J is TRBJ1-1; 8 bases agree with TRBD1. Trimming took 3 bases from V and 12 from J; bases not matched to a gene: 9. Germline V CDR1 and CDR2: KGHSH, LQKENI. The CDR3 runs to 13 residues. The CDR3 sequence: CASSPGGQEATFF. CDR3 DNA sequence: TGTGCCAGCTCACCTGGGGGACAGGAGGCGACTTTCTTT.

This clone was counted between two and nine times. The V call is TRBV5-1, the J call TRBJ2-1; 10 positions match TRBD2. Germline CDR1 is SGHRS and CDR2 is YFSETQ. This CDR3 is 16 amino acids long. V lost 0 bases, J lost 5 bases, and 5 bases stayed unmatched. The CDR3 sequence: CASSLGSGLADNEQFF. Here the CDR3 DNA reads TGCGCCAGCAGCTTGGGTTCAGGACTAGCGGACAATGAGCAGTTCTTC.

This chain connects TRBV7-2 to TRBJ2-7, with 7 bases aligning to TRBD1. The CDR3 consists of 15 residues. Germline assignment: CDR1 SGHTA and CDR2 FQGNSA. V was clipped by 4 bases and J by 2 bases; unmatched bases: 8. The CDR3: CASSSHWGQTYEQYF. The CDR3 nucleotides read TGTGCCAGCAGCTCGCACTGGGGACAGACCTACGAGCAGTACTTC. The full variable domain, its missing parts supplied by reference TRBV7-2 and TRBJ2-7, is GAGVSQSPSNKVTEKGKDVELRCDPISGHTALYWYRQSLGQGLEFLIYFQGNSAPDKSGLPSDRFSAERTGGSVSTLTIQRTQQEDSAVYLCASSSHWGQTYEQYFGPGTRLTVT.

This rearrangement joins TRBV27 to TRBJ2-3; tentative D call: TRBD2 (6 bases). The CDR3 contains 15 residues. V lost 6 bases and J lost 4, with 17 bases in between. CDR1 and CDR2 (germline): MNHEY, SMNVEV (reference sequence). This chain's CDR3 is CASSRSDWRADTQYF. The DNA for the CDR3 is TGTGCCAGCAGCCGCTCGGACTGGAGGGCAGATACGCAGTATTTT.

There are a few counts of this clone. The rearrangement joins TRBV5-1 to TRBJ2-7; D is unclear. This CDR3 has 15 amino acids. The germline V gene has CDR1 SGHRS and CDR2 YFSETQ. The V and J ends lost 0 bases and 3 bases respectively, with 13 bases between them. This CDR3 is CASSLVVGIDYEQYF. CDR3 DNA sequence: TGCGCCAGCAGCTTGGTAGTGGGCATAGACTACGAGCAGTACTTC.

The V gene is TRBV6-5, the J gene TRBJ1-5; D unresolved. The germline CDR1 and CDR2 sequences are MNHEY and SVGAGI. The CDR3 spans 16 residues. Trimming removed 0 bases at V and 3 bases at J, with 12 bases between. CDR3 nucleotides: TGTGCCAGCAGTTACTCAACCCCGGGGAACAATCAGCCCCAGCATTTT. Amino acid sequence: CASSYSTPGNNQPQHF.

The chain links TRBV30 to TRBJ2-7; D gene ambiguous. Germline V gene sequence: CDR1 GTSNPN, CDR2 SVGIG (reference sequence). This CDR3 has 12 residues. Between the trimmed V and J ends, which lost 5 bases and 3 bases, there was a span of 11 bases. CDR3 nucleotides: TGTGCCTGGGCCCGCGGCAGCTACGAGCAGTACTTC. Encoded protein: CAWARGSYEQYF.

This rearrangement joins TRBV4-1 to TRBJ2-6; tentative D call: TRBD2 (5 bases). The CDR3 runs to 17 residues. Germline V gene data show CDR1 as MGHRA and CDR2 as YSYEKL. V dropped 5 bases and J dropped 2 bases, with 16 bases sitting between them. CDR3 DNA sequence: TGCGCCAGCAGCGGACTCGGGTCCGGGGCTGGGGCCAACGTCCTGACTTTC. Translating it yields CASSGLGSGAGANVLTF.

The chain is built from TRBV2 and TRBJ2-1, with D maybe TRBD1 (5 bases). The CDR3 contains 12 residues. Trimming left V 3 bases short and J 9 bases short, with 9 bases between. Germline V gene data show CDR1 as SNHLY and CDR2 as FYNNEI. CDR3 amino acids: CASSESGREQFF. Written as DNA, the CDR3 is TGTGCCAGCAGTGAGTCAGGGCGTGAGCAGTTCTTC.

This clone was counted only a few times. The CDR3 region has the DNA TGTGCTAGTGGTCCCGACAGGGGGCGCCGGGAGACCCAGTACTTC. Its translation is CASGPDRGRRETQYF. The chain uses TRBV12-5 and TRBJ2-5, with 10 bases identical to TRBD1. The germline gives CDR1 LGHNT, CDR2 FRNRAP. V lost 5 bases to trimming and J lost 5 bases; unmatched junction nucleotides: 8. The CDR3 has 15 residues. The full variable domain, its missing parts supplied by reference TRBV12-5 and TRBJ2-5, is DARVTQTPRHKVTEMGQEVTMRCQPILGHNTVFWYRQTMMQGLELLAYFRNRAPLDDSGMPKDRFSAEMPDATLATLKIQPSEPRDSAVYFCASGPDRGRRETQYFGPGTRLLVL.

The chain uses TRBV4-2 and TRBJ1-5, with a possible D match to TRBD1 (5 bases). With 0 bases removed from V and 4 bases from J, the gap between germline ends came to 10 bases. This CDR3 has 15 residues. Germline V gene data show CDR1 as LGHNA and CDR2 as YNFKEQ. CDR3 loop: CASSQDQGENQPQHF. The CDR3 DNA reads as TGTGCCAGCAGCCAAGATCAAGGGGAAAATCAGCCCCAGCATTTT.

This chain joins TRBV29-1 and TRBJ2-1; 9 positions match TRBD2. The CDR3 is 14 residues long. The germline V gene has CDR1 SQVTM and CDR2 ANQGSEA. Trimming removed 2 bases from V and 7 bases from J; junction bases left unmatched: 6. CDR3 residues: CSVEYSSGGNEQFF. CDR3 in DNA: TGCAGCGTTGAATATAGTAGCGGGGGAAATGAGCAGTTCTTC.

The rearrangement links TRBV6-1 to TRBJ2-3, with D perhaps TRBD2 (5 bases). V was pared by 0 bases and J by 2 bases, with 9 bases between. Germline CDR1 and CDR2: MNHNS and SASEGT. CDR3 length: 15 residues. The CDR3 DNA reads TGTGCCAGCAGTGAAGCAGGGAGCTACACAGATACGCAGTATTTT. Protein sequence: CASSEAGSYTDTQYF.

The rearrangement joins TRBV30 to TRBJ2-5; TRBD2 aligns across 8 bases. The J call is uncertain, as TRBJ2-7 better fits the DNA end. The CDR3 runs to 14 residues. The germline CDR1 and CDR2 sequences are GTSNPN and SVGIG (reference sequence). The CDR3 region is CAWSRLARGYEQYF. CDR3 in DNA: TGTGCCTGGAGTAGACTAGCGAGAGGCTACGAGCAGTACTTC.

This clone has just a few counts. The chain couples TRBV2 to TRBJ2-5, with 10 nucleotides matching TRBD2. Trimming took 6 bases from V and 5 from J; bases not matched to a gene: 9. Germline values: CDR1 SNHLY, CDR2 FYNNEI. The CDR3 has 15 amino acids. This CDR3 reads CASRRLGTSAETQYF. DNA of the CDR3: TGTGCCAGCAGACGACTTGGGACTAGCGCTGAGACCCAGTACTTC.

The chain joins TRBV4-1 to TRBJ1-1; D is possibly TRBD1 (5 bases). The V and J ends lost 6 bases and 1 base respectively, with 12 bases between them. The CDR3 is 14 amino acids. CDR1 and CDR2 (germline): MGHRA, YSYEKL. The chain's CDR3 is CASRYIQGNTEAFF. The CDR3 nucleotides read TGCGCCAGCAGATATATCCAGGGGAACACTGAAGCTTTCTTT.

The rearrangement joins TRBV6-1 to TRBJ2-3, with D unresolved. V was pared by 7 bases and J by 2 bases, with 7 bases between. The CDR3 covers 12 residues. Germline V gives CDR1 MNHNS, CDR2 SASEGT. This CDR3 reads CASTLFTDTQYF. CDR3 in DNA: TGTGCCAGCACGCTATTCACAGATACGCAGTATTTT.

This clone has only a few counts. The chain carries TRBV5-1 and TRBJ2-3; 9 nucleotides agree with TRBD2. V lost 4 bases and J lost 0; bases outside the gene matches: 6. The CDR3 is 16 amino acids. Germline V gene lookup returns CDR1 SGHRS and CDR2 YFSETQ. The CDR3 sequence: CASSGLLAGSTDTQYF. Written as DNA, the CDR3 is TGCGCCAGCAGCGGCCTACTAGCGGGCAGCACAGATACGCAGTATTTT.

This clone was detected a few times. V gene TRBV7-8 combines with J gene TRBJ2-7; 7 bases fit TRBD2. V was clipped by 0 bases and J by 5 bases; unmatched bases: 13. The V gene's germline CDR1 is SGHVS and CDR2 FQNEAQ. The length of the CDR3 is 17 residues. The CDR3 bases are TGTGCCAGCAGCTTAGCAACTACCGGCGGGAGTCCCCACGAGCAGTACTTC. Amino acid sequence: CASSLATTGGSPHEQYF.